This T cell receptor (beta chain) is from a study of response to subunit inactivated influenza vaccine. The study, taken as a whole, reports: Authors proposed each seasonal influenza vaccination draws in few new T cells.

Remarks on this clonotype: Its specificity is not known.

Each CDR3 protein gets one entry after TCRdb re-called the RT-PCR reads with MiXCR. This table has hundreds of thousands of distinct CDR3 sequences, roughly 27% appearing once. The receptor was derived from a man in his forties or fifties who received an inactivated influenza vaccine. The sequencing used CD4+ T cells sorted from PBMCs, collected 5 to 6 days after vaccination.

In nucleotides, the CDR3 is TGTGCCAGCAGTTTTAGGGGGACAGGTAGCTCCTACGAGCAGTACTTC. Protein: CASSFRGTGSSYEQYF. This sequence joins TRBV12-3 or TRBV12-4 and TRBJ2-7; 8 bases align to TRBD1. This CDR3 has 16 amino acids. Trimming cost V 3 bases and J 0 bases; bases outside gene matches: 7.